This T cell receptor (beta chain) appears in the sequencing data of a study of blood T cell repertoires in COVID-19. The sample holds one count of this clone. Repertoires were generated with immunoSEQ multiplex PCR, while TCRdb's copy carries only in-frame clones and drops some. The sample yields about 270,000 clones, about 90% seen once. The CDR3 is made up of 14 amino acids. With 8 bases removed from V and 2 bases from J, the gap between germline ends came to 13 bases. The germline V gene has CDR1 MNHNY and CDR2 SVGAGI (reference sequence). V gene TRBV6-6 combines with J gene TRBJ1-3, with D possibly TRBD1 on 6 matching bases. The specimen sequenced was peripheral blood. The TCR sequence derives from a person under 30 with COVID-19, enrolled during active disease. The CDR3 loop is CASGNRAAGNTIYF. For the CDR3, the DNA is TGTGCCAGCGGGAACAGGGCGGCTGGAAACACCATATATTTT.